A single sample is the source of the 22 T cell receptor beta chains below, sequenced in a study of response to subunit inactivated influenza vaccine. TCRdb re-called the RT-PCR reads through MiXCR, storing one row per CDR3 protein. The sample carries 500,000 to 600,000 distinct CDR3 sequences, approximately 15% recorded once. The input for sequencing was CD4+ T cells sorted from PBMCs, taken around 25 months after vaccination. All receptors derive from a man aged 50 to 69 who received an inactivated influenza vaccine.

The table lists this clonotype with a few counts. V and J are TRBV6-2 or TRBV6-3 and TRBJ2-7; 13 bases align to TRBD2. This CDR3 region has 17 residues. The germline V gene has CDR1 MNHEY and CDR2 SVGEGT. Germline trimming cut 7 bases from V and 1 base from J; bases unmatched to any gene: 10. In nucleotides, the CDR3 is TGTGCCAGCAATCAAGGACTAGCGGGAGAGGAGTCCTACGAGCAGTACTTC. It codes for CASNQGLAGEESYEQYF.

The gene calls are TRBV5-1 and TRBJ2-7; a possible D gene is TRBD1 (5 bases). Germline V lookup: CDR1 SGHRS, CDR2 YFSETQ. The CDR3 has 14 amino acids. Trimming removed 1 base at V and 0 bases at J, with 8 bases between. CDR3 bases: TGCGCCAGCAGCTTGCTGACAGTCTCCTACGAGCAGTACTTC. This translates into CASSLLTVSYEQYF.

CDR3 sequence: CSAVQGSMNTEAFF. DNA for the CDR3: TGCAGTGCTGTACAGGGTAGCATGAACACTGAAGCTTTCTTT. The chain combines TRBV20-1 with TRBJ1-1; TRBD1 might be the D (6 bases). CDR3 length: 14 residues. Deletions cut 5 bases from V and 0 bases from J, with 13 bases between. The germline gives CDR1 DFQATT, CDR2 SNEGSKA (reference sequence).

The rearrangement uses TRBV29-1 and TRBJ1-1; D unclear. This CDR3 is 13 amino acids long. The ends were cut back, 6 bases at V and 0 bases at J, with 11 bases in the middle. Germline V gives CDR1 SQVTM, CDR2 ANQGSEA. CDR3 residues: CSVATSLNTEAFF. CDR3 nucleotides: TGCAGCGTCGCTACAAGTTTGAACACTGAAGCTTTCTTT.

This clonotype came up a few times. The chain employs TRBV2 and TRBJ2-3; D is uncertain. The V gene lost 2 bases and the J gene lost 2 bases, with 11 bases spanning the gap. CDR3 length: 15 residues. CDR1 and CDR2 (germline): SNHLY, FYNNEI. CDR3 sequence reads: CASSELGSFTDTQYF. The CDR3 DNA sequence: TGTGCCAGCAGTGAATTGGGTTCCTTCACAGATACGCAGTATTTT.

This clonotype was counted between two and nine times. This chain links TRBV2 with TRBJ2-5; 8 nucleotides line up with TRBD1. V lost 4 bases to trimming and J lost 2 bases; unmatched junction nucleotides: 3. The CDR3 is 14 residues long. Germline values: CDR1 SNHLY, CDR2 FYNNEI. Here the CDR3 reads CASSADRAQETQYF. In DNA, the CDR3 is TGTGCCAGCAGTGCGGACAGGGCTCAAGAGACCCAGTACTTC.

The gene calls are TRBV20-1 and TRBJ2-3; TRBD2 might be the D (7 bases). The CDR3 is made up of 14 amino acids. Trimming removed 3 bases from V and 6 bases from J, with 16 bases in between. The V gene's germline CDR1 is DFQATT and CDR2 SNEGSKA (reference sequence). This chain's CDR3 is CSAREGGAGDTQYF. Here the CDR3 DNA reads TGCAGTGCTAGGGAAGGGGGGGCAGGGGATACGCAGTATTTT.

This clonotype has ten or more counts. The rearrangement joins TRBV11-2 to TRBJ2-3; TRBD2 matches 10 bases. The V segment lost 4 bases and the J segment 1 base; nucleotides outside the gene matches: 2. Germline V gene lookup returns CDR1 SGHAT and CDR2 FQNNGV. The length of the CDR3 is 15 residues. The CDR3 region is CASSSLAGGTDTQYF. The CDR3 DNA reads as TGTGCCAGCAGCTCCCTAGCGGGGGGCACAGATACGCAGTATTTT.

This clonotype was observed a handful of times. This chain connects TRBV20-1 to TRBJ2-3; D not certain. CDR3 length: 12 residues. V was pared by 1 base and J by 4 bases, with 6 bases between. CDR1 and CDR2 from the germline V gene are DFQATT and SNEGSKA (reference sequence). CDR3 loop: CSARAPPDTQYF. As DNA, the CDR3 is TGCAGTGCTAGAGCCCCCCCAGATACGCAGTATTTT.

The chain links TRBV20-1 to TRBJ1-2; 8 bases are a match to TRBD1. J gave up 6 bases and V 0 bases, and 6 bases lay outside the gene matches. CDR3 length: 14 residues. Germline V gives CDR1 DFQATT, CDR2 SNEGSKA (reference sequence). The DNA of the CDR3 is TGCAGTGCTAGAGATCTAGGACAGGGCAATGGCTACACCTTC. Translated: CSARDLGQGNGYTF.

CDR3 sequence reads: CASSKGTGGTGELFF. CDR3 nucleotide sequence: TGTGCCAGCAGCAAGGGGACAGGGGGCACCGGGGAGCTGTTTTTT. This chain uses TRBV6-1 with TRBJ2-2, with 11 bases matching TRBD1. V was clipped by 6 bases and J by 4 bases; unmatched bases: 4. The CDR3 spans 15 residues. Germline values: CDR1 MNHNS, CDR2 SASEGT.

V and J are TRBV5-1 and TRBJ2-3; 14 bases line up with TRBD2. After removal of 4 bases from V and 8 bases from J, the junction contained 9 bases not matched to a gene. Germline values: CDR1 SGHRS, CDR2 YFSETQ. The CDR3 contains 16 residues. The CDR3 loop is CASSVGLAGEFGTQYF. CDR3 nucleotides: TGCGCCAGCAGCGTGGGACTAGCGGGAGAGTTCGGTACGCAGTATTTT.

This clonotype was recorded a few times. The chain uses TRBV20-1 and TRBJ2-3, with D tentatively TRBD1 or TRBD2 (5 bases each). Germline assignment: CDR1 DFQATT and CDR2 SNEGSKA (reference sequence). The CDR3 is 14 residues long. The V gene lost 6 bases and the J gene lost 5 bases, with 18 bases spanning the gap. CDR3 region: CSAGGSGFRDTQYF. The CDR3 DNA reads TGCAGTGCCGGCGGGTCAGGGTTTAGAGATACGCAGTATTTT.

Only a few counts were recorded for this clonotype. The chain combines TRBV3-1 with TRBJ1-2; D is possibly TRBD1 (6 bases). Germline loops: CDR1 LGHDT, CDR2 YNNKEL (reference sequence). V lost 3 bases and J 1 base, leaving 12 bases between the germline ends. The length of the CDR3 is 15 residues. The CDR3 here is CASSHRQDFNYGYTF. CDR3 bases: TGTGCCAGCAGCCACAGACAGGATTTTAACTATGGCTACACCTTC. Variable domain in full (rest from reference TRBV3-1 and TRBJ1-2): DTAVSQTPKYLVTQMGNDKSIKCEQNLGHDTMYWYKQDSKKFLKIMFSYNNKELIINETVPNRFSPKSPDKAHLNLHINSLELGDSAVYFCASSHRQDFNYGYTFGSGTRLTVV.

The chain links TRBV5-1 to TRBJ2-5; D remains unclear. The CDR3 sequence is 11 residues long. Germline V gives CDR1 SGHRS, CDR2 YFSETQ. The ends were cut back, 7 bases at V and 2 bases at J, with 6 bases in the middle. The CDR3 DNA reads TGCGCCAGCCAACAGCAAGAGACCCAGTACTTC. Translated: CASQQQETQYF.

CDR3 sequence reads: CATSAAGGGEQYF. CDR3 in DNA: TGTGCCACCAGTGCCGCAGGGGGCGGCGAGCAGTACTTC. This chain links TRBV24-1 with TRBJ2-7; TRBD1 matches 8 bases. Unmatched junction bases numbered 5, after V lost 5 bases and J lost 6 bases. Looked up from germline, CDR1 is KGHDR and CDR2 is SFDVKD. This CDR3 spans 13 amino acids.

The rearrangement links TRBV28 to TRBJ2-5; a weak D match, TRBD1 (6 bases). Trimming removed 8 bases from V and 9 bases from J, with 10 bases in between. Germline V gives CDR1 MDHEN, CDR2 SYDVKM. There are 10 residues in the CDR3. The CDR3 protein is CASGTGSQYF. The CDR3 nucleotides are TGTGCCAGCGGAACAGGGTCCCAGTACTTC.

A few counts support this clonotype. This sequence joins TRBV4-2 and TRBJ2-1; possible D gene TRBD2, 6 bases. CDR3 length: 15 amino acids. V was pared by 2 bases and J by 3 bases, with 11 bases between. Germline values: CDR1 LGHNA, CDR2 YNFKEQ. The CDR3 spells CASSQSGDHYNEQFF. CDR3 coding DNA: TGTGCCAGCAGCCAATCGGGGGACCACTACAATGAGCAGTTCTTC.

The chain combines TRBV9 with TRBJ2-5, with D tentatively TRBD1 or TRBD2 (5 bases each). Germline loops: CDR1 SGDLS, CDR2 YYNGEE. V was shortened by 0 bases and J by 5 bases, with 14 bases between the two germline ends. The CDR3 runs 15 residues. The CDR3 sequence is CASSVGGPSFETQYF. The CDR3 DNA sequence: TGTGCCAGCAGCGTAGGGGGACCGTCTTTTGAGACCCAGTACTTC.

This sequence joins TRBV5-1 and TRBJ1-2; D gene uncertain. Trimming took off 2 bases at V and 4 bases at J, with 21 bases between the two ends. The CDR3 is 17 amino acids. Germline lookup yields CDR1 SGHRS and CDR2 YFSETQ. CDR3 nucleotide sequence: TGCGCCAGCAGCTTTCAATTGGCGAGGAGAGGAAGCTATGGCTACACCTTC. It yields the protein CASSFQLARRGSYGYTF.

V and J are TRBV29-1 and TRBJ2-3; 12 bases align to TRBD2. The CDR3 runs 15 residues. Germline V gives CDR1 SQVTM, CDR2 ANQGSEA. The junction had 8 bases not matched to a gene; V was cut back by 4 bases and J by 6 bases. The CDR3 DNA sequence: TGCAGCGTTGGAGATACTAGCGGGAGGAAGGATACGCAGTATTTT. Its protein is CSVGDTSGRKDTQYF.

The V and J genes are TRBV29-1 and TRBJ2-3, with unresolved D. Per germline, CDR1 SQVTM and CDR2 ANQGSEA. V was clipped by 6 bases and J by 4 bases, with 11 bases between them. The CDR3 extends over 12 amino acids. CDR3 sequence: CSVTTLADTQYF. In nucleotides, the CDR3 is TGCAGCGTCACGACCTTGGCAGATACGCAGTATTTT.